This T cell receptor (beta chain) was profiled in a study of blood T cell repertoires in COVID-19. Background on the study: The analysed material was cDNA or gDNA that came from T cells, B-cell-depleted T cells, or PBMCs.

Profiling relied on immunoSEQ multiplex PCR, and the TCRdb table lists in-frame clones only, not all of them. The sample records hundreds of thousands of clones, about nine tenths being singletons. The CDR3 covers 16 residues. The germline V gene has CDR1 LNHDA and CDR2 SQIVND (reference sequence). Deletions cut 7 bases from V and 4 bases from J, with 19 bases between. The chain links TRBV19 to TRBJ1-4; a possible D gene is TRBD1 (6 bases). The sample consisted of peripheral blood. This receptor was obtained from a woman aged 30 to 39 with active or convalescent COVID-19. The CDR3 coding sequence is TGTGCCAGTATGAAAGCCTGGGGGACAAGTAATGAAAAACTGTTTTTT. As protein: CASMKAWGTSNEKLFF.